The clone carrying this T cell receptor (beta chain) was picked up many times. Covering alpha and beta chains, TRAV- and TRBV-specific primers were used for the first-strand cDNA. The TCRs were subjected to amplification over 20 PCR cycles employing a constant-region primer in conjunction with a V-primer adapter. Each CDR3 protein gets one entry after TCRdb re-called the reads with MiXCR. The table includes about 39,000 distinct CDR3 sequences, roughly a third detected once. The data were taken from a study of low-dose radiotherapy and immunotherapy resistance in tumors. The sample's time point: before trial treatment. Per the germline V gene, CDR1 is LNHDA and CDR2 is SQIVND (reference sequence). The CDR3 has 16 residues. Trimming cost V 4 bases and J 2 bases; bases outside gene matches: 3.

The specimen was PBMCs, collected before treatment. This clonotype was sampled from a male donor with gallbladder cancer. This chain joins TRBV19 and TRBJ2-1, with 12 nucleotides matching TRBD2. In DNA form, the CDR3 reads TGTGCCAGTAGTACCGGACTAGCGGGAACCTACAATGAGCAGTTCTTC. This translates into CASSTGLAGTYNEQFF.